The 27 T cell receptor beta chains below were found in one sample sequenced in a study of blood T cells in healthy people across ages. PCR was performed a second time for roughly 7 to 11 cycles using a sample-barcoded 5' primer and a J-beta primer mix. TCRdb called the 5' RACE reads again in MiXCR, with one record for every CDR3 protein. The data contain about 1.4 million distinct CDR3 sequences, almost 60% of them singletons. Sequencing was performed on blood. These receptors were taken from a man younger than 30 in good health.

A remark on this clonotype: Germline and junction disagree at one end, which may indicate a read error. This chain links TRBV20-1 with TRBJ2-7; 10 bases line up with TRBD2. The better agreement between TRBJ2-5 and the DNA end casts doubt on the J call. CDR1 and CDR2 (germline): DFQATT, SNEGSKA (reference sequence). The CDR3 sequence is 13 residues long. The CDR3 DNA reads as TGTAGTGCTAGAGTTAGCGGGGGGGAGACCCAGTACTTC. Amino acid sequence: CSARVSGGETQYF.

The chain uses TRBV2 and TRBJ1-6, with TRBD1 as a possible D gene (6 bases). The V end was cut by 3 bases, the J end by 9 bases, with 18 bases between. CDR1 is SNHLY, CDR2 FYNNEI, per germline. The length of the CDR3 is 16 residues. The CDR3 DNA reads TGTGCCAGCAGTGATAGCACAGGGAGAGTCAGTTCACCCCTCCACTTT. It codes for CASSDSTGRVSSPLHF.

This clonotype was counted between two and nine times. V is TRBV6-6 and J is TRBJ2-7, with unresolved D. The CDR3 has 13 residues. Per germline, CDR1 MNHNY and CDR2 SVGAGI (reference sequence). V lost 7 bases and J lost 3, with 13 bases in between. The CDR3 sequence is CASTGGLHYEQYF. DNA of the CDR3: TGTGCCAGCACGGGCGGCCTCCACTACGAGCAGTACTTC.

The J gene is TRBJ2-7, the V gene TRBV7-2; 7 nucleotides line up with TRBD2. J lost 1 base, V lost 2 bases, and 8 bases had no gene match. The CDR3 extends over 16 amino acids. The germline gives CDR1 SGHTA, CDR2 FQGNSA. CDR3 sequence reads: CASSLKRGDFSYEQYF. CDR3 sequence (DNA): TGTGCCAGCAGCTTAAAACGGGGGGATTTTTCCTACGAGCAGTACTTC.

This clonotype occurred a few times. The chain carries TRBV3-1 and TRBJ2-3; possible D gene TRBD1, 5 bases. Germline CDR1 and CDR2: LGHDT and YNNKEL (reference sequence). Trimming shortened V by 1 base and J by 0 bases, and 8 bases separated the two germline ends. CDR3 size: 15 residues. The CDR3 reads CASSQVDTSTDTQYF. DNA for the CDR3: TGTGCCAGCAGCCAAGTGGACACAAGCACAGATACGCAGTATTTT.

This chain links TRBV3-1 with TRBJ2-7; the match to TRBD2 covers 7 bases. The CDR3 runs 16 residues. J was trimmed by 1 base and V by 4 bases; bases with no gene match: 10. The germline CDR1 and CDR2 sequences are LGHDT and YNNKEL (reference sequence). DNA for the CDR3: TGTGCCAGCAGCCTTGATCCGGGACTAACGTCCTACGAGCAGTACTTC. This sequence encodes CASSLDPGLTSYEQYF.

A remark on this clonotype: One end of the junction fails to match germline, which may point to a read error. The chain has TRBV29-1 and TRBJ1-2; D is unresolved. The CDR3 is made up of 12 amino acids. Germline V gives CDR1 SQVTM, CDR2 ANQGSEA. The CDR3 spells CGVRATNYGYTF. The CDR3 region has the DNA TGCGGCGTAAGGGCGACTAACTATGGCTACACCTTC.

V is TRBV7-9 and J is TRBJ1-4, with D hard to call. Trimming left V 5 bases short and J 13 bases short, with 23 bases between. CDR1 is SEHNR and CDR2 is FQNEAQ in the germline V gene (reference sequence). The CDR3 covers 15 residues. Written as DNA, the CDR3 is TGTGCCAGCAGCCACGTTCGGGGTCCTCATTGCGGACTGTTTTTT. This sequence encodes CASSHVRGPHCGLFF.

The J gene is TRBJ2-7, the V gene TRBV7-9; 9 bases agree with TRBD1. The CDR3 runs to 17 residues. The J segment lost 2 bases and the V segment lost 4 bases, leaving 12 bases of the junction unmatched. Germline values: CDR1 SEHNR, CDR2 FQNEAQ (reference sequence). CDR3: CASSYAPGQGTPYEQYF. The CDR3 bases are TGTGCCAGCAGCTATGCCCCCGGACAGGGGACCCCCTACGAGCAGTACTTC.

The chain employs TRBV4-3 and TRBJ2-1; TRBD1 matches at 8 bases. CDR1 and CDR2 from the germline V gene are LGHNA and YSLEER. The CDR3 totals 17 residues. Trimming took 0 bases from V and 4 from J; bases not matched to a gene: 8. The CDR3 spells CASSQDRADRGYNEQFF. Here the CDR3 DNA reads TGCGCCAGCAGCCAAGATCGGGCAGACAGGGGTTACAATGAGCAGTTCTTC.

In nucleotides, the CDR3 is TGTGCCAGCAGTTACGGTCCAGAGCTTAACTATGGCTACACCTTC. As protein: CASSYGPELNYGYTF. The J gene is TRBJ1-2, the V gene TRBV6-6, with D unresolved. The V gene's germline CDR1 is MNHNY and CDR2 SVGAGI (reference sequence). The CDR3 is made up of 15 amino acids. Trimming cost V 2 bases and J 1 base, with 11 bases left between them.

The CDR3 here is CASSQAQGLAGVADTQYF. The CDR3 DNA reads TGTGCCAGCAGCCAAGCCCAGGGACTAGCGGGAGTGGCAGATACGCAGTATTTT. This chain links TRBV3-1 with TRBJ2-3; TRBD2 matches at 14 bases. J lost 4 bases, V lost 1 base, and 7 bases had no gene match. The CDR3 consists of 18 residues. Germline V gives CDR1 LGHDT, CDR2 YNNKEL (reference sequence).

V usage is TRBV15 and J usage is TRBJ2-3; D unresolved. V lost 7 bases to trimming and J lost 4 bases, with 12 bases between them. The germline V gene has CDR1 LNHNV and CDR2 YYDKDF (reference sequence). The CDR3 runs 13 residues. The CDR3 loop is CATIGVYADTQYF. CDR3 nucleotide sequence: TGTGCCACCATCGGAGTCTACGCAGATACGCAGTATTTT. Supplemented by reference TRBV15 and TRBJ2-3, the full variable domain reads DAMVIQNPRYQVTQFGKPVTLSCSQTLNHNVMYWYQQKSSQAPKLLFHYYDKDFNNEADTPDNFQSRRPNTSFCFLDIRSPGLGDTAMYLCATIGVYADTQYFGPGTRLTVL.

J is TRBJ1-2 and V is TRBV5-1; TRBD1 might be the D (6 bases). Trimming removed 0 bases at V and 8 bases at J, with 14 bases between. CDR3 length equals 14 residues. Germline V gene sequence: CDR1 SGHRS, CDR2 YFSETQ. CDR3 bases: TGCGCCAGCAGCTTGGGCTGGGGGCACGGAGGCTACACCTTC. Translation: CASSLGWGHGGYTF. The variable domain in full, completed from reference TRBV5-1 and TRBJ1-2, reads KAGVTQTPRYLIKTRGQQVTLSCSPISGHRSVSWYQQTPGQGLQFLFEYFSETQRNKGNFPGRFSGRQFSNSRSEMNVSTLELGDSALYLCASSLGWGHGGYTFGSGTRLTVV.

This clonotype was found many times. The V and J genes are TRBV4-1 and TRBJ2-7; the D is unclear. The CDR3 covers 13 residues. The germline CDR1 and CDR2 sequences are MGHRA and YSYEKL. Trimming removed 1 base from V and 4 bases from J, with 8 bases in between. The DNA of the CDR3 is TGCGCCAGCAGCCAAGTTCCGGGTTACGAGCAGTACTTC. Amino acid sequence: CASSQVPGYEQYF.

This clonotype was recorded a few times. The CDR3 protein is CSARDVNSSGRNAQYF. Written as DNA, the CDR3 is TGCAGTGCTAGAGATGTAAATTCCAGCGGGAGGAATGCGCAGTATTTT. The chain couples TRBV20-1 to TRBJ2-3, with 9 nucleotides matching TRBD2. The CDR3 runs 16 residues. Germline values: CDR1 DFQATT, CDR2 SNEGSKA (reference sequence). The junction had 14 bases not matched to a gene; V was cut back by 0 bases and J by 10 bases.

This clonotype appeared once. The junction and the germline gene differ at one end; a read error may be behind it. This CDR3 is CASSQGWGRVTEAFF. DNA for the CDR3: TGTGCTAGCAGCCAAGGGTGGGGCAGGGTCACTGAAGCTTTCTTT. The chain employs TRBV14 and TRBJ1-1, with D perhaps TRBD1 (5 bases). CDR3 length: 15 residues. Germline loops: CDR1 SGHDN, CDR2 FVKESK.

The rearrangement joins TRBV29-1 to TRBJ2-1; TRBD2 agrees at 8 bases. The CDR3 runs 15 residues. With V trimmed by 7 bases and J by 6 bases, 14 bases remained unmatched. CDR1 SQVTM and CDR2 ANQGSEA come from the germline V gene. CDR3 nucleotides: TGCAGCGCAAATAGGGGTAGCGGGGCGCCCAATGAGCAGTTCTTC. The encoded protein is CSANRGSGAPNEQFF.

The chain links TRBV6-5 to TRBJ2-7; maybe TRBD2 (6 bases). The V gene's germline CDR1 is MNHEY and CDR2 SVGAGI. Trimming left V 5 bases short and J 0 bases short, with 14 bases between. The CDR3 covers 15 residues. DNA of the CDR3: TGTGCCAGCAGTAATTTAGCGGAGCTCTCCTACGAGCAGTACTTC. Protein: CASSNLAELSYEQYF.

DNA for the CDR3: TGCGCCAGCAGCCAAGAATGGCGTACTAGCACAGATACGCAGTATTTT. This translates into CASSQEWRTSTDTQYF. V is TRBV4-1 and J is TRBJ2-3; D uncertain. The germline V and J ends were trimmed by 0 bases and 0 bases, with 10 bases remaining between them. CDR1 is MGHRA, CDR2 YSYEKL, per germline. CDR3 size: 16 residues.

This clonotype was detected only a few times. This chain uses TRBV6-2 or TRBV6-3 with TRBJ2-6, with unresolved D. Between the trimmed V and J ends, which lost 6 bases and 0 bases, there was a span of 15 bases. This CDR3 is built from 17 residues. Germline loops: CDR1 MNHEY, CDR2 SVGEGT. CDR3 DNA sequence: TGTGCCAGCAGCCTCATAGCCCCCATCTCTGGGGCCAACGTCCTGACTTTC. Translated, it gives CASSLIAPISGANVLTF.

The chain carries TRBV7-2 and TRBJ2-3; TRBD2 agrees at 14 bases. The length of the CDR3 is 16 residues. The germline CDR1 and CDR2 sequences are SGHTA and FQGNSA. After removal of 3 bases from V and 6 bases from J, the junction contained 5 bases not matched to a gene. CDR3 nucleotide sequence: TGTGCCAGCAGCTTTGGACTAGCGGGAGGACTCGATACGCAGTATTTT. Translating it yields CASSFGLAGGLDTQYF.

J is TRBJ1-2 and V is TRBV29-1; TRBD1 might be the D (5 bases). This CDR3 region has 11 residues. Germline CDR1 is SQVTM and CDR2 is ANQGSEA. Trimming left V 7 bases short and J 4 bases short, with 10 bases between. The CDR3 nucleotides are TGCAGCGCCGGGGCTAGCTATGGCTACACCTTC. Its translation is CSAGASYGYTF.

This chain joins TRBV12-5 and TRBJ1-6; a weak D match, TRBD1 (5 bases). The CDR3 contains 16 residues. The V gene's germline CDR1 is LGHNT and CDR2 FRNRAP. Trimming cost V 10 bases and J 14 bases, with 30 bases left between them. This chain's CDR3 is CAIPSRGRAVQFTLHF. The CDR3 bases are TGTGCTATCCCCTCGCGGGGACGGGCAGTCCAATTCACCCTCCACTTT. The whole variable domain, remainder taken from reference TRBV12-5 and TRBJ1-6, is DARVTQTPRHKVTEMGQEVTMRCQPILGHNTVFWYRQTMMQGLELLAYFRNRAPLDDSGMPKDRFSAEMPDATLATLKIQPSEPRDSAVYFCAIPSRGRAVQFTLHFGNGTRLTVT.

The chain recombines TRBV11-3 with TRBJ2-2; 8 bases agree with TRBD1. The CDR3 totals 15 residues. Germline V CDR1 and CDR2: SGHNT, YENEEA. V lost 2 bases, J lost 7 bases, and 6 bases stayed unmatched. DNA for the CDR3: TGTGCCAGCAGCTTATGGGCAGGGGGCGACGGGGAGCTGTTTTTT. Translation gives CASSLWAGGDGELFF. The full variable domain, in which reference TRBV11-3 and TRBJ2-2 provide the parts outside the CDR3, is EAGVVQSPRYKIIEKKQPVAFWCNPISGHNTLYWYLQNLGQGPELLIRYENEEAVDDSQLPKDRFSAERLKGVDSTLKIQPAELGDSAVYLCASSLWAGGDGELFFGEGSRLTVL.

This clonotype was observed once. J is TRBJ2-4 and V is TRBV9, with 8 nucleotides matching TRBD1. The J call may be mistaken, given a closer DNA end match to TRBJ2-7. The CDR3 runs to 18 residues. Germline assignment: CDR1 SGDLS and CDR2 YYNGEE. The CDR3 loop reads CASSVVPPGTGASYEQYF. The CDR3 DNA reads TGTGCCAGCAGCGTAGTCCCGCCTGGGACAGGTGCCTCCTACGAGCAGTACTTC.

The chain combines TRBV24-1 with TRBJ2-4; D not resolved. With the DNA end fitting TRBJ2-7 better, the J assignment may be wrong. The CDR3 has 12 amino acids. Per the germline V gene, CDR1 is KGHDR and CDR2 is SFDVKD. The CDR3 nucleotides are TGTGCCACCGTTCTGGCCAACTACGAGCAGTACTTC. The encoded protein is CATVLANYEQYF.